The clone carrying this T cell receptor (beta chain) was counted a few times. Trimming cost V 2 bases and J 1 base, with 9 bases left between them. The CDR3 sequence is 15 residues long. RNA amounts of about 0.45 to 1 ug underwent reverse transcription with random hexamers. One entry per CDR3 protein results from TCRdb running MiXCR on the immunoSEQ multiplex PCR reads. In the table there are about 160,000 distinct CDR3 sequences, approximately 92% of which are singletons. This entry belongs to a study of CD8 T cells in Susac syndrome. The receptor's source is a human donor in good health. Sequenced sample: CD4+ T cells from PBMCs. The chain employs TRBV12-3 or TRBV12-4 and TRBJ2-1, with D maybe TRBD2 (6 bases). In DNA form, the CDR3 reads TGTGCCAGCAGTTTAAGAGGAGGGTCCTACAATGAGCAGTTCTTC. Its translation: CASSLRGGSYNEQFF.